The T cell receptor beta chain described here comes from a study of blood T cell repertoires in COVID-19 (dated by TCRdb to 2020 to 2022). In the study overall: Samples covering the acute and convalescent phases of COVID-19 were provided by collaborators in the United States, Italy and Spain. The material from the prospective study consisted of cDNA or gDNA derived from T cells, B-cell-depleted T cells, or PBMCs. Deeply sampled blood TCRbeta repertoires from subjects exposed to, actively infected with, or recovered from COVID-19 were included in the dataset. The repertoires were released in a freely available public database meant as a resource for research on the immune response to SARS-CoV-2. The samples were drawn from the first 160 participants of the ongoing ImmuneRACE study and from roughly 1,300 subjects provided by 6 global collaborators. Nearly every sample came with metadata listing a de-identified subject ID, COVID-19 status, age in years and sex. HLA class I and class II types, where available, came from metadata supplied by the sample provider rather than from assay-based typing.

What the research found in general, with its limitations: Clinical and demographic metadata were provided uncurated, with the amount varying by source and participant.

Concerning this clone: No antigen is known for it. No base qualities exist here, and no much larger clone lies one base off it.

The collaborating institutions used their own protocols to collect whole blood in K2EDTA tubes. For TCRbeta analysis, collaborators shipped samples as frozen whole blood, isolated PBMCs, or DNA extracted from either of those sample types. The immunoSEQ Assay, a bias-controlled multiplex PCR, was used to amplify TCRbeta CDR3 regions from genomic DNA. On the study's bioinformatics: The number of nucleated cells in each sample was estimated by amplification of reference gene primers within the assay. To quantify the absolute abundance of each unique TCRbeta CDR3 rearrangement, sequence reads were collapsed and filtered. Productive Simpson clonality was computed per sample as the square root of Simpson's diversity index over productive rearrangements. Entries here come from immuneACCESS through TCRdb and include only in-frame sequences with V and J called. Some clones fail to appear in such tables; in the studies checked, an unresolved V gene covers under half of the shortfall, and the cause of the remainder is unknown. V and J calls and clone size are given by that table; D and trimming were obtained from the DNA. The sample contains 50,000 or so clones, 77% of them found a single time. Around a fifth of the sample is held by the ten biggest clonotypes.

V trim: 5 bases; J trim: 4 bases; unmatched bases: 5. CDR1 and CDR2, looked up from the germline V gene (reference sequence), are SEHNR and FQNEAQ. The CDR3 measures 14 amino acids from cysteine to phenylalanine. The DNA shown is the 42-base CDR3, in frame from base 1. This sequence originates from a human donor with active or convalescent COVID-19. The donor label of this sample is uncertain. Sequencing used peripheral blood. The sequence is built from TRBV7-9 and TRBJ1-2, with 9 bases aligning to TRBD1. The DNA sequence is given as TGTGCCAGCAGCCCCATACAGGGGGCCTATGGCTACACCTTC. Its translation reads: CASSPIQGAYGYTF.